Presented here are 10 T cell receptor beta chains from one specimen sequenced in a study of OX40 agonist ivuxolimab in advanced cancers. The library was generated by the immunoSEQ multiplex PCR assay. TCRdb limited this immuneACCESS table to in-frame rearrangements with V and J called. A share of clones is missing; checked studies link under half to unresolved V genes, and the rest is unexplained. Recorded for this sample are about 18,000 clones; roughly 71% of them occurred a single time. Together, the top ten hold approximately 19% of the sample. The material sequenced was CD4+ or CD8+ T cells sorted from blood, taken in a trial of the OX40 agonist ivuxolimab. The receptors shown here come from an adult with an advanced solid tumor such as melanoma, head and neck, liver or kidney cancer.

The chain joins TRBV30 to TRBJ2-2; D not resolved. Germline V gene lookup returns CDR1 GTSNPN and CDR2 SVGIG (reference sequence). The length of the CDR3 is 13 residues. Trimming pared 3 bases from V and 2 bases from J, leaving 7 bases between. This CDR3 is CAWRIRNTGELFF. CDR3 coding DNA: TGTGCCTGGAGAATACGCAACACCGGGGAGCTGTTTTTT.

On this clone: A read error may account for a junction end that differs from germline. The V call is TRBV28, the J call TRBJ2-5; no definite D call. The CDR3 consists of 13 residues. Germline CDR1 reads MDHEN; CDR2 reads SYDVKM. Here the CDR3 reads CANSLVGEETQYF. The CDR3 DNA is TGTGCCAACAGTTTAGTGGGCGAAGAGACCCAGTACTTC.

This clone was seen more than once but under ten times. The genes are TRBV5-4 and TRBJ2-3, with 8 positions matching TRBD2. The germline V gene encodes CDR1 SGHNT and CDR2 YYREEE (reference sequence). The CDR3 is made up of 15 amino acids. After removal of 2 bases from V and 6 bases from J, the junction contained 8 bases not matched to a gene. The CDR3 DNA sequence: TGTGCCAGCAGCTTAACTAGCGGAGGTGGGGATACGCAGTATTTT. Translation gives CASSLTSGGGDTQYF.

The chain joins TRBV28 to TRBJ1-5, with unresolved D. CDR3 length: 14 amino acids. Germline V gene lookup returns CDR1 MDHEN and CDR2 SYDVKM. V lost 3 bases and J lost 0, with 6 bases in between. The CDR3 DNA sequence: TGTGCCAGCAGTTTTGGCGCTAGCAATCAGCCCCAGCATTTT. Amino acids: CASSFGASNQPQHF. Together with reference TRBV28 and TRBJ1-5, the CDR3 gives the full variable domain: DVKVTQSSRYLVKRTGEKVFLECVQDMDHENMFWYRQDPGLGLRLIYFSYDVKMKEKGDIPEGYSVSREKKERFSLILESASTNQTSMYLCASSFGASNQPQHFGDGTRLSIL.

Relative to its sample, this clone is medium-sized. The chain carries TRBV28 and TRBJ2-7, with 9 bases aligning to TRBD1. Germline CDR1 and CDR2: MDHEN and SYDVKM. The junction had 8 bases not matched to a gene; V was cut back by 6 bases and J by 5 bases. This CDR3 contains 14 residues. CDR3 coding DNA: TGTGCCAGCAGCTACGGGACAGGGAAAGACGAGCAGTACTTC. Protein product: CASSYGTGKDEQYF.

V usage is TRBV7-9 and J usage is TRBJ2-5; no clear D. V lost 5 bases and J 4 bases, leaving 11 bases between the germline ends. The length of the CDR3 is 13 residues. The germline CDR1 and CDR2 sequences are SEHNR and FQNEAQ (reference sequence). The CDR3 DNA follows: TGTGCCAGCAGCCCTCGTTTGGGAGAGACCCAGTACTTC. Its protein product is CASSPRLGETQYF.

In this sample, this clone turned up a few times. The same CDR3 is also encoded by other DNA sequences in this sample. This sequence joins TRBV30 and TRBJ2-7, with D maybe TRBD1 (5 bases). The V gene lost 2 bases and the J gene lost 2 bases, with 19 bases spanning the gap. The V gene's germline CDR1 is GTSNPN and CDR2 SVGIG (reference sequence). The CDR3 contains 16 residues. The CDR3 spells CAWSPQGRSYAYEQYF. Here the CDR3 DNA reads TGTGCCTGGAGTCCTCAGGGCAGATCTTATGCCTACGAGCAGTACTTC.

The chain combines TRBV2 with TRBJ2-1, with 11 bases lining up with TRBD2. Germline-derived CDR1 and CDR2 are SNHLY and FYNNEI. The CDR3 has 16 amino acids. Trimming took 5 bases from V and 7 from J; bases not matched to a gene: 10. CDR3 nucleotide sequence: TGTGCCAGCAGTTTGTCTAGCGGGAGGATGAGGAATGAGCAGTTCTTC. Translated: CASSLSSGRMRNEQFF.

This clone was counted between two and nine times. The CDR3 protein is CASSLGTSTGLFF. CDR3 bases: TGTGCCAGCAGTTTAGGGACAAGTACTGGACTGTTTTTT. The rearrangement joins TRBV28 to TRBJ1-4; possible D gene TRBD1, 6 bases. Germline V gene lookup returns CDR1 MDHEN and CDR2 SYDVKM. Trimming pared 2 bases from V and 13 bases from J, leaving 14 bases between. The CDR3 sequence is 13 residues long.

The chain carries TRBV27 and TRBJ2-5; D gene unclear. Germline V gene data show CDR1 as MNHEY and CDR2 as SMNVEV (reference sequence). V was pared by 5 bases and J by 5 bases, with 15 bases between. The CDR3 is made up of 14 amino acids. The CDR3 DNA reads TGTGCCAGCAGTCCGGTTAGTGTCTACGAGACCCAGTACTTC. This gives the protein CASSPVSVYETQYF.